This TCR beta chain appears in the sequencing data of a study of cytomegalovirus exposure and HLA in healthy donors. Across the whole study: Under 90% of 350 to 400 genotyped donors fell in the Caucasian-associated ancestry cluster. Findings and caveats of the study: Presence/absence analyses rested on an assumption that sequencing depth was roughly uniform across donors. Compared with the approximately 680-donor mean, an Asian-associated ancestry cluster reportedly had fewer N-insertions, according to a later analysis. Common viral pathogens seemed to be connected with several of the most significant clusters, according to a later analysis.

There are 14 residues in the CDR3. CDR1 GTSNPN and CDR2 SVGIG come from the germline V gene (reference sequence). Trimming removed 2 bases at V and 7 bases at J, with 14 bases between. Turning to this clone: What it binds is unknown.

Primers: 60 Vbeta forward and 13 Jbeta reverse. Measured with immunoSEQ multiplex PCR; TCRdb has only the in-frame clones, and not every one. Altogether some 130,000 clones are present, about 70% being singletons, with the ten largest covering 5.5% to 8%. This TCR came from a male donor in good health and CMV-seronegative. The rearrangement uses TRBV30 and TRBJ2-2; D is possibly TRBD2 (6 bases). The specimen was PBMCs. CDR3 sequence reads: CAWSHGGLVGELFF. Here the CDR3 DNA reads TGTGCCTGGAGTCACGGGGGACTGGTCGGGGAGCTGTTTTTT.